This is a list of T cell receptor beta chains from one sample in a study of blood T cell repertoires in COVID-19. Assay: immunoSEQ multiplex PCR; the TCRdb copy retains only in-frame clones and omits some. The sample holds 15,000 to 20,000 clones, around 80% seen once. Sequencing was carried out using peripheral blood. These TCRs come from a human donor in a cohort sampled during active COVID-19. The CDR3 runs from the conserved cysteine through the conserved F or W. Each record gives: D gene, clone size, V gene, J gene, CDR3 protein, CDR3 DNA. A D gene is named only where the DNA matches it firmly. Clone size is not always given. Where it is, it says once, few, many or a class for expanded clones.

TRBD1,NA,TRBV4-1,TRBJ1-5,CASSQDGQGTQPQHF,TGCGCCAGCAGCCAAGATGGACAGGGAACGCAGCCCCAGCATTTT
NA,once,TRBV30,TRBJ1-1,CAWRAGTLGAFF,TGTGCCTGGAGGGCCGGGACACTAGGAGCTTTCTTT
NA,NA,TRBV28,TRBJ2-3,CASSFIWASGVDTQYF,TGTGCCAGCAGTTTTATATGGGCTTCAGGGGTCGATACGCAGTATTTT
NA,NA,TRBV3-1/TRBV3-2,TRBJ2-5,CASSRSESRPQYF,TGTGCCAGCAGCCGAAGCGAGAGCCGGCCCCAGTACTTC
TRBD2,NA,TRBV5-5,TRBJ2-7,CASSLSGGGYEQYF,TGTGCCAGCAGCTTGTCGGGAGGGGGCTACGAGCAGTACTTC
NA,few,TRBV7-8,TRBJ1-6,CASTWRIGDSPLHF,TGTGCCAGCACGTGGCGGATCGGGGATTCACCCCTCCACTTT
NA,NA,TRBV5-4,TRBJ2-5,CASSLPGWEETQYF,TGTGCCAGCAGCCTCCCAGGTTGGGAAGAGACCCAGTACTTC
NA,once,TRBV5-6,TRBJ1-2,CASSLVGRWFAYGYTF,TGTGCCAGCAGCTTGGTGGGGCGGTGGTTTGCCTATGGCTACACCTTC
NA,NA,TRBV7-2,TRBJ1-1,CASSPRGGTLNTEAFF,TGTGCCAGCAGCCCCCGGGGGGGGACTCTGAACACTGAAGCTTTCTTT
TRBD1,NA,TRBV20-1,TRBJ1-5,CSASSGTGFLRDQPQHF,TGCAGTGCCAGTTCCGGGACAGGGTTTCTACGGGATCAGCCCCAGCATTTT
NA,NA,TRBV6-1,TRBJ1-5,CASSEVSEVNQPQHF,TGTGCCAGCAGTGAAGTTTCAGAGGTCAATCAGCCCCAGCATTTT
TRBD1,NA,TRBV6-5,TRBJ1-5,CASKGQGGEPQHF,TGTGCCAGCAAAGGACAGGGTGGGGAGCCCCAGCATTTT
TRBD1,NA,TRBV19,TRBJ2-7,CASSMFGTGESEQYF,TGTGCCAGTAGTATGTTCGGAACAGGGGAATCCGAGCAGTACTTC
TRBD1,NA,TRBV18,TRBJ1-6,CASSPGTGASPLHF,TGTGCCAGCTCACCCGGGACAGGCGCTTCACCCCTCCACTTT
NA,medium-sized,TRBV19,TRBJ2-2,CATEEVTGELFF,TGTGCCACCGAAGAGGTCACCGGGGAGCTGTTTTTT
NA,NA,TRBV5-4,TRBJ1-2,CASSFTGMNYGYTF,TGTGCCAGCAGCTTCACGGGGATGAACTATGGCTACACCTTC
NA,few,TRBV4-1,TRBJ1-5,CASSQIQSNQPQHF,TGCGCCAGCAGCCAAATACAGAGCAATCAGCCCCAGCATTTT
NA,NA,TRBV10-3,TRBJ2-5,CAISGVLGGETQYF,TGTGCCATCAGTGGGGTCCTAGGCGGTGAGACCCAGTACTTC
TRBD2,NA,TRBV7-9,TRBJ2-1,CASSLPAWGGNEQFF,TGTGCCAGCAGCTTACCGGCCTGGGGGGGGAATGAGCAGTTCTTC
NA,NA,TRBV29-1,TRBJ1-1,CSVRGSSNTEAFF,TGCAGCGTTCGGGGTTCGTCCAACACTGAAGCTTTCTTT
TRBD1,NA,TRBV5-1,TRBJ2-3,CASSPRQGRTDTQYF,TGCGCCAGCAGCCCCCGACAGGGAAGGACAGATACGCAGTATTTT
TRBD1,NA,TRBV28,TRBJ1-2,CASSTPTGTGGGYTF,TGTGCCAGCAGTACACCGACCGGGACAGGGGGCGGCTACACCTTC
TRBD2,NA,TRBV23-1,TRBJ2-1,CASPAGTSSEDEQFF,TGCGCCAGCCCCGCCGGGACTAGCAGTGAGGATGAGCAGTTCTTC
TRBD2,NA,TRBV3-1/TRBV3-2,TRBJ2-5,CASSQGLAGVSETQYF,TGTGCCAGCAGCCAAGGACTAGCGGGAGTTTCGGAGACCCAGTACTTC
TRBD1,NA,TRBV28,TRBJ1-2,CASSFTGGYGYTF,TGTGCCAGCAGTTTTACAGGGGGCTATGGCTACACCTTC
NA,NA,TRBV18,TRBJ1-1,CASSPLANTEAFF,TGTGCCAGCTCCCCATTAGCGAACACTGAAGCTTTCTTT
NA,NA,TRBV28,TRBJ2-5,CASSGGGRETQYF,TGTGCCAGCAGTGGAGGGGGCCGGGAGACCCAGTACTTC